The 10 T cell receptor beta chains presented below share a single source sample, sequenced in a study of T cells in Graves' hyperthyroidism and ophthalmopathy. Researchers took RNA transcripts and amplified the TCR beta CDR3 regions from them. The TCR CDR3 was amplified in a first-round RT-PCR using the HTBI primer set. TCRdb reanalysed the multiplex PCR reads using MiXCR and keeps one entry per CDR3 protein. The table includes 250,000 to 300,000 distinct CDR3 sequences, approximately 14% detected once. What was sequenced was blood. The receptors shown here come from a woman aged 45-60 years with Graves' hyperthyroidism that later progressed to Graves' ophthalmopathy.

This clonotype was counted ten times or more. The chain joins TRBV28 to TRBJ1-2, with D tentatively TRBD1 (5 bases). V was cut by 1 base and J by 5 bases, with 11 bases left in between. This CDR3 comprises 14 residues. CDR1 is MDHEN, CDR2 SYDVKM, per germline. DNA for the CDR3: TGTGCCAGCAGTTTATCAGCGGACATATATGGCTACACCTTC. This translates into CASSLSADIYGYTF.

The chain employs TRBV28 and TRBJ1-5; 7 positions match TRBD1. CDR1 is MDHEN and CDR2 is SYDVKM in the germline V gene. The junction had 11 bases not matched to a gene; V was cut back by 6 bases and J by 0 bases. This CDR3 contains 17 residues. CDR3 sequence reads: CASSTWDSIYSNQPQHF. CDR3 sequence (DNA): TGTGCCAGCAGCACCTGGGACAGTATCTATAGCAATCAGCCCCAGCATTTT.

This chain uses TRBV6-1 with TRBJ1-6, with D perhaps TRBD1 (6 bases). The CDR3 runs to 15 residues. CDR1 is MNHNS and CDR2 is SASEGT in the germline V gene. V was trimmed by 4 bases and J by 7 bases, leaving 14 bases between them. CDR3 region: CASSVYRARNSPLHF. The CDR3 bases are TGTGCCAGCAGTGTGTACAGGGCAAGGAATTCACCCCTCCACTTT.

This clonotype was detected a few times. Possible read error: a much larger clone is one base away. This chain uses TRBV5-1 with TRBJ2-1; D is perhaps TRBD2 (5 bases). The CDR3 runs to 15 residues. CDR1 is SGHRS and CDR2 is YFSETQ in the germline V gene. DNA for the CDR3: TGCGCCAGCAGCGAAGCGGCGGGCTCCTACAATGAGCAGCTCTTC. This gives the protein CASSEAAGSYNEQLF.

This chain links TRBV5-1 with TRBJ1-6; 8 nucleotides line up with TRBD1. There are 15 residues in the CDR3. Germline values: CDR1 SGHRS, CDR2 YFSETQ. V lost 3 bases, J lost 12 bases, and 11 bases stayed unmatched. The CDR3 loop reads CASSWGTGKLEPLHF. For the CDR3, the DNA is TGCGCCAGCAGCTGGGGGACAGGAAAATTGGAACCCCTCCACTTT. The full variable domain, rest sourced from reference TRBV5-1 and TRBJ1-6, is KAGVTQTPRYLIKTRGQQVTLSCSPISGHRSVSWYQQTPGQGLQFLFEYFSETQRNKGNFPGRFSGRQFSNSRSEMNVSTLELGDSALYLCASSWGTGKLEPLHFGNGTRLTVT.

This clonotype showed up just a few times. The J gene is TRBJ1-1, the V gene TRBV7-3; D call uncertain. Trimming left V 4 bases short and J 1 base short, with 16 bases between. Germline-derived CDR1 and CDR2 are SGHTA and FQGTGA. The CDR3 has 16 residues. In nucleotides, the CDR3 is TGTGCCAGCAGCTCCCAACCTTACCTATCGAACACTGAAGCTTTCTTT. Its protein product is CASSSQPYLSNTEAFF.

A few counts support this clonotype. V is TRBV28 and J is TRBJ1-1; TRBD1 is a possible D gene (5 bases). Deletions cut 7 bases from V and 11 bases from J, with 14 bases between. The CDR3 runs to 11 residues. CDR1 is MDHEN and CDR2 is SYDVKM in the germline V gene. The CDR3 here is CASTPGTPAFF. In DNA, the CDR3 is TGTGCCAGCACCCCGGGGACCCCGGCTTTCTTT.

This clonotype was recorded at least ten times. The V and J genes are TRBV18 and TRBJ2-7; D remains unclear. From germline, CDR1 is KGHSH and CDR2 LQKENI. The CDR3 consists of 13 residues. V was clipped by 1 base and J by 9 bases, with 13 bases between them. The CDR3 nucleotides read TGTGCCAGCTCACCACGAACCCAGGATCGGCAGTACTTC. It translates to CASSPRTQDRQYF.

The table lists this clonotype with many counts. V is TRBV9 and J is TRBJ2-5, with D perhaps TRBD2 (7 bases). The V gene's germline CDR1 is SGDLS and CDR2 YYNGEE. The V end was cut by 1 base, the J end by 5 bases, with 15 bases between. CDR3 size: 15 residues. The CDR3 coding sequence is TGTGCCAGCAGCGTATCGGGGGCGGGAGATGAGACCCAGTACTTC. Translating gives CASSVSGAGDETQYF.

This clonotype was counted between two and nine times. The junction does not match germline at one end; this may be a read error. The V gene is TRBV7-6, the J gene TRBJ2-5, with a possible D match to TRBD1 (5 bases). CDR1 and CDR2 from the germline V gene are SGHVS and FNYEAQ. The CDR3 loop spans 15 amino acids. The CDR3 spells CASTLSGHFQETQYF. CDR3 coding DNA: TGTGCCAGCACCTTATCCGGACATTTTCAAGAGACCCAGTACTTC.